Below, one T cell receptor beta chain is given with its context. Assay: immunoSEQ multiplex PCR; the TCRdb copy retains only in-frame clones and omits some. The data show some 84,000 clones, roughly nine tenths seen once. The sample comes from a study of technical replicates of blood from several donors. CDR3 length: 17 residues. This TCR was recovered from a human donor in good health. Sequencing was carried out using T cells isolated from PBMCs. J is TRBJ1-5 and V is TRBV21-1; the D segment call TRBD1 is taken from the table without a DNA check. TRBV21-1 is reported as a pseudogene. CDR3 protein: CASSKVGYRGPNQPQHF. The CDR3 DNA sequence: TGTGCCAGCAGCAAAGTAGGATACAGGGGGCCCAATCAGCCCCAGCATTTT.